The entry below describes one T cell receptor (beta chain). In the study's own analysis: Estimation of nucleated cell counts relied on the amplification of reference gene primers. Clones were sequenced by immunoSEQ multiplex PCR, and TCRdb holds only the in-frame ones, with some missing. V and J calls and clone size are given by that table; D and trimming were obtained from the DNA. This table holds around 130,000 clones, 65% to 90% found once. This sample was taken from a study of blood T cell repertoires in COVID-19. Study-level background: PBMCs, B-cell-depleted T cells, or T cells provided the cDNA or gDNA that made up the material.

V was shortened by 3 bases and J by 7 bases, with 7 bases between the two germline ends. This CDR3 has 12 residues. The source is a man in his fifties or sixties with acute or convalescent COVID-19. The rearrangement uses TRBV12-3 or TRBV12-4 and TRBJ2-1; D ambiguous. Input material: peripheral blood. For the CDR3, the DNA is TGTGCCAGCAGTTTCAACAGTAATGAGCAGTTCTTC. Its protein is CASSFNSNEQFF.